The entry below gives a single TCR beta chain sequence along with its context. This clone showed up just a few times. What antigen it recognizes has not been identified. The input lacks base qualities; no much larger clone sits a single base away. For TCR beta library preparation, around 2 micrograms of genomic DNA were isolated from cryopreserved PBMCs. Longitudinal blood samples from CLL patients on ibrutinib monotherapy underwent high-throughput TCR beta sequencing. The patients took part in an open-label, single-center phase 2 trial of ibrutinib monotherapy. CDR1 and CDR2 are drawn from the germline V gene: ENHRY, SYGVKD. The CDR3 numbers 14 residues from cysteine through phenylalanine. CDR3 DNA is the only sequence kept; it has 42 bases, read in frame from the first base. V is cut by 4 bases and J by 5 bases, and the space between the germline ends is 12 bases. These data originate in a study of cytotoxic CD8 clonotypes in ibrutinib-treated CLL (dated by TCRdb to the early 2020s). Study-wide context: The cohort was composed of approximately 11 relapsed/refractory and about 15 treatment-naive patients; IGHV unmutated status was identified in some 17 patients. Responses were partial in approximately 24 patients and complete in 2; after median around 68 months follow-up, approximately 15 stayed in remission and some twelve progressed. Of the approximately 91 people in the trial, around 24 had longitudinal samples available. On average, each sample had roughly 250,000 productive templates and more than 75,000 productive rearrangements. Cryopreserved peripheral blood mononuclear cells were collected before treatment, at response, and at either disease progression or sustained remission. The response samples were drawn at a median of approximately 11 months into treatment, with a range of about 6 to 36 months.

The paper as a whole reports these results and caveats: An increase in clonality was observed at ibrutinib response, with clonality remaining stable during sustained remission and falling back toward baseline at progression. Baseline clonality was found to be higher than that of age-matched healthy donors and was strongly correlated with circulating CD8+ T-cell counts. Sampling times were not matched between sustained-remission and progressing patients, and lymph node repertoires were not studied. Public clonotypes were found to be uncommon and were observed to contract or remain stable during treatment; the increase in clonality was shown to reflect expansion of private clonotypes at ibrutinib response.

A MiSeq instrument was used for deep resolution sequencing, which targeted depths ranging from 1 in 1 million up to 1 in 200,000 T cells, with coverage averaging 10x for each clonotype. The immunoSEQ hsTCRB Kit was used to generate TCR beta libraries. In the source study's methods: Data were analyzed with ImmunoSEQ Data Assistant and ImmunoSEQ Analyzer, with V, D and J genes assigned per IMGT definitions. Clonality was computed as one minus normalized Shannon entropy of productive rearrangement frequencies, ranging from 0 to 1. Only overrepresented clonotypes making up at least 0.05% of the repertoire of each patient were included in the public clonotype analysis. Repertoires from thirteen age-matched healthy donors in immuneACCESS were used as clonality controls. This is the immuneACCESS table as TCRdb keeps it, with only in-frame sequences that have V and J called. A part of the clones is gone; compared with another copy, unresolved V genes explain less than half, and the rest is unexplained. V and J calls and clone size are those listed in that table; D and trimming were worked out from the DNA. This sample gives about 310,000 clones in total; about 77% of them show up just once. The ten most abundant clones make up 6.5% to 8.5% of the sample.

The source material was PBMCs, sampled before ibrutinib treatment. This sequence originates from a human donor with chronic lymphocytic leukemia. Recombination linked TRBV10-3 to TRBJ2-1; perhaps TRBD1 is the D gene, with 6 bases matching. The DNA sequence is as follows: TGTGCCATCAGTGTAAGGGACACCGACAATGAGCAGTTCTTC. Its amino acids are CAISVRDTDNEQFF.